Listed here are 9 T cell receptor beta chains from one sample, sequenced in a study of shared clonotypes between healthy human individuals. The method was immunoSEQ multiplex PCR; TCRdb's version includes in-frame clones alone and lacks a portion of them. The top ten hold 1.4% to 1.5% of the sample, which has over a million clones, approximately 72% seen once. The sequenced sample consisted of memory CD4+ T cells sorted from blood. The sample's subset: CD45RA-negative fraction. These receptors were collected from a man younger than 35 in good health.

The rearrangement joins TRBV9 to TRBJ2-3; TRBD2 matches at 11 bases. Unmatched junction bases numbered 3, after V lost 1 base and J lost 2 bases. The germline V gene has CDR1 SGDLS and CDR2 YYNGEE. This CDR3 comprises 16 residues. The CDR3 DNA sequence: TGTGCCAGCAGCGTAACTAGCGGGGGCTTCACAGATACGCAGTATTTT. Translating gives CASSVTSGGFTDTQYF.

The chain combines TRBV29-1 with TRBJ2-1; the match to TRBD2 covers 11 bases. Per germline, CDR1 SQVTM and CDR2 ANQGSEA. The CDR3 length is 14 residues. After removal of 1 base from V and 9 bases from J, the junction contained 5 bases not matched to a gene. The CDR3 reads CSVEAPGTSGEQFF. CDR3 sequence (DNA): TGCAGCGTTGAAGCTCCCGGGACTAGCGGTGAGCAGTTCTTC.

The chain couples TRBV30 to TRBJ1-4, with TRBD1 matching 7 bases. The trim removed 0 bases at V and 8 bases at J, leaving 12 bases unmatched. The germline V gene encodes CDR1 GTSNPN and CDR2 SVGIG (reference sequence). This CDR3 contains 16 residues. The CDR3 region has the DNA TGTGCCTGGAGTGTATCCCGACAGGGAATGGCCGAAAAACTGTTTTTT. As protein: CAWSVSRQGMAEKLFF.

The V gene is TRBV5-6, the J gene TRBJ1-2, with D uncertain. The V and J ends lost 0 bases and 7 bases respectively, with 10 bases between them. This CDR3 comprises 13 residues. Germline CDR1 SGHDT, CDR2 YYEEEE. The CDR3 nucleotides are TGTGCCAGCAGCTTGGGCACAGTCGGTGGCTACACCTTC. Translating it yields CASSLGTVGGYTF.

This chain joins TRBV5-1 and TRBJ2-7; 7 bases agree with TRBD2. The junction had 7 bases not matched to a gene; V was cut back by 7 bases and J by 0 bases. The CDR3 extends over 14 amino acids. Germline lookup yields CDR1 SGHRS and CDR2 YFSETQ. The DNA for the CDR3 is TGCGCCAGCGCTGGGACTACCAGCTCCTACGAGCAGTACTTC. This codes for CASAGTTSSYEQYF.

This chain links TRBV7-9 with TRBJ2-7; D assignment may be TRBD1 or TRBD2 (5 bases each). The germline V gene encodes CDR1 SEHNR and CDR2 FQNEAQ (reference sequence). This CDR3 comprises 16 residues. Between the trimmed V and J ends, which lost 7 bases and 1 base, there was a span of 20 bases. CDR3 sequence (DNA): TGTGCCAGCACCCCACCCCGGGACCGCGGATCCTACGAGCAGTACTTC. Its translation is CASTPPRDRGSYEQYF.

This chain uses TRBV19 with TRBJ2-2; perhaps TRBD2 as D (5 bases). CDR1 is LNHDA and CDR2 is SQIVND in the germline V gene (reference sequence). V dropped 4 bases and J dropped 6 bases, with 15 bases sitting between them. This CDR3 comprises 15 residues. The CDR3 DNA reads as TGTGCCAGTAGTAGGCGCACTAGAGTCGCCGGGGAGCTGTTTTTT. Translating gives CASSRRTRVAGELFF.

The rearrangement joins TRBV6-6 to TRBJ2-7, with 9 bases lining up with TRBD1. The CDR3 loop spans 16 amino acids. CDR1 MNHNY and CDR2 SVGAGI come from the germline V gene (reference sequence). Germline trimming cut 2 bases from V and 5 bases from J; bases unmatched to any gene: 10. This chain's CDR3 is CASSYGSGTGQNEQYF. DNA for the CDR3: TGTGCCAGCAGTTACGGCTCCGGGACAGGGCAGAACGAGCAGTACTTC.

The chain carries TRBV5-1 and TRBJ1-3; perhaps TRBD1 as D (5 bases). Germline loops: CDR1 SGHRS, CDR2 YFSETQ. V shed 5 bases and J shed 3 bases, with 9 bases lying between them. This CDR3 region has 13 residues. The CDR3 nucleotides read TGCGCCAGCAGTCAGGGCAATGGAAACACCATATATTTT. This gives the protein CASSQGNGNTIYF.